This T cell receptor (beta chain) was sequenced in a study of shared clonotypes between healthy human individuals. General observations from the study: Few donors limited the genetic and exposure-history diversity represented.

About this clone itself: Its antigen is not known.

Method: immunoSEQ multiplex PCR; TCRdb's copy keeps in-frame clones and lacks some. The repertoire holds about 1 million clones, with approximately 76% as singletons. From germline, CDR1 is KGHSH and CDR2 LQKENI. V was pared by 1 base and J by 2 bases, with 8 bases between. This CDR3 region has 14 residues. This TCR was recovered from a man aged 18-30 years in good health. The rearrangement links TRBV18 to TRBJ1-1; D is undetermined. Source material: memory CD4+ T cells sorted from blood. Subset of the sample: CD45RA-negative fraction. This CDR3 reads CASSPHPTNTEAFF. The CDR3, as DNA: TGTGCCAGCTCACCACACCCCACCAACACTGAAGCTTTCTTT.